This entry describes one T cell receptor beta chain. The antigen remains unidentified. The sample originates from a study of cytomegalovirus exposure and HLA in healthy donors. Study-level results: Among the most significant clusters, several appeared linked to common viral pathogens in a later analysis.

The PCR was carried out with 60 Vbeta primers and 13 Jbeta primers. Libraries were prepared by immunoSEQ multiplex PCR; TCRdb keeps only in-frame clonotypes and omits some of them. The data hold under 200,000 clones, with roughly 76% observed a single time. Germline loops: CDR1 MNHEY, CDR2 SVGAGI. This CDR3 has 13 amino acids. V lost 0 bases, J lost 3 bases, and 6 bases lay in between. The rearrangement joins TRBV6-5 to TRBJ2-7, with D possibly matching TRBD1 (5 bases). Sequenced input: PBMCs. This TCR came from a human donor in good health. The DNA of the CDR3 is TGTGCCAGCAGTTACTCGACAGACTACGAGCAGTACTTC. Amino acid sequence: CASSYSTDYEQYF.